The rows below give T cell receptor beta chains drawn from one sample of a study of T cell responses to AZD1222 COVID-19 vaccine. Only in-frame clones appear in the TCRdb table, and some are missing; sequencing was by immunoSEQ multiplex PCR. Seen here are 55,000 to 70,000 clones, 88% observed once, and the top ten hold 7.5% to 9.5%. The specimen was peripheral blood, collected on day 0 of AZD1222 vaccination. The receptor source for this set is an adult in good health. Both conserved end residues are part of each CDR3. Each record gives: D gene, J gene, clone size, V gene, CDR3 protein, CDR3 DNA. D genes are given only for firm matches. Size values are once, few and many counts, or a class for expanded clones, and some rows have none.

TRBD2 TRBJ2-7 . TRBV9 CASSIAGGNEQYF TGTGCCAGCAGCATAGCGGGAGGAAATGAGCAGTACTTC
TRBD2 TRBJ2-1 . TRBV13 CASTDASGRAGTYNEQFF TGTGCCAGCACCGACGCTAGCGGGAGGGCCGGCACCTACAATGAGCAGTTCTTC
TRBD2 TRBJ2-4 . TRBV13 CASSFRASGQNIQYF TGTGCCAGCAGCTTTCGGGCTAGCGGGCAAAACATTCAGTACTTC
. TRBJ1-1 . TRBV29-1 CSVERGNTEAFF TGCAGCGTTGAAAGGGGAAACACTGAAGCTTTCTTT
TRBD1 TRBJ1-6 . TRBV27 CASSLDRGGSPLHF TGTGCCAGCAGTTTAGACAGGGGAGGTTCACCCCTCCACTTT
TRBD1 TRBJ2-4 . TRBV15 CATSSPSPGQGRMAGRVNIQYF TGTGCCACCAGCAGTCCATCCCCGGGACAGGGGCGCATGGCAGGGCGGGTCAACATTCAGTACTTC
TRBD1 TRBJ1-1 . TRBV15 CATSVNRGFEAFF TGTGCCACCAGCGTAAACAGGGGTTTTGAAGCTTTCTTT
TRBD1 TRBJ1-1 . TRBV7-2 CASSPDRGWTEAFF TGTGCCAGCAGCCCGGACAGGGGTTGGACTGAAGCTTTCTTT
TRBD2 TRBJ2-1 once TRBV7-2 CASNLAGPFYNEQFF TGTGCCAGCAACTTAGCGGGGCCTTTCTACAATGAGCAGTTCTTC
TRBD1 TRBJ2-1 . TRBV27 CASSFRQGWYNEQFF TGTGCCAGCAGTTTCCGACAGGGATGGTACAATGAGCAGTTCTTC
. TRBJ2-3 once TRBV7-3 CASSAGKASTDTQYF TGTGCCAGCAGCGCGGGGAAGGCTAGCACAGATACGCAGTATTTT
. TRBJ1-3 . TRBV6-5 CASSPYSASGNTIYF TGTGCCAGCAGTCCTTACAGCGCCTCTGGAAACACCATATATTTT
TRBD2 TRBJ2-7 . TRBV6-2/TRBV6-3 CASSHGRAYEQYF TGTGCCAGCAGTCACGGGAGGGCCTACGAGCAGTACTTC
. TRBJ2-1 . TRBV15 CATSPFRGRGNEQFF TGTGCCACCAGCCCCTTTAGGGGGAGGGGAAATGAGCAGTTCTTC
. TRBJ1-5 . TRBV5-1 CASSPQGIGNQPQHF TGCGCCAGCAGCCCCCAGGGAATTGGCAATCAGCCCCAGCATTTT
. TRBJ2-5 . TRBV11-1 CASSSTGWGVRETQYF TGTGCCAGCAGCTCCACAGGGTGGGGGGTAAGGGAGACCCAGTACTTC
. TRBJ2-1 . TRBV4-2 CASSQASNNEQFF TGTGCCAGCAGCCAAGCTAGCAACAATGAGCAGTTCTTC
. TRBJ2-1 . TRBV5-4 CASSLRDWSNEQFF TGTGCCAGCAGCCTCCGGGACTGGAGCAATGAGCAGTTCTTC
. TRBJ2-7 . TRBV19 CASSKGPGVGTYEQYF TGTGCCAGTAGTAAGGGTCCGGGAGTTGGCACCTACGAGCAGTACTTC
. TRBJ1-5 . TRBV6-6 CASSHNDNHQPQHF TGTGCCAGCAGTCACAATGACAACCATCAGCCCCAGCATTTT
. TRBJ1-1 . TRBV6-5 CASSQTYPGAEAFF TGTGCCAGCAGCCAGACCTACCCCGGCGCTGAAGCTTTCTTT
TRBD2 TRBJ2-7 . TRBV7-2 CASSLSGIYYEQYF TGTGCCAGCAGCCTTAGCGGGATATACTACGAGCAGTACTTC
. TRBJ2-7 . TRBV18 CASSPKWGDEQYF TGTGCCAGCTCACCTAAATGGGGGGACGAGCAGTACTTC